A single sample gave rise to the 27 T cell receptor beta chains below, sequenced in a study of blood T cell repertoires in COVID-19. Generated by immunoSEQ multiplex PCR, the TCRdb table keeps only in-frame clones and is missing some. The sample includes 200,000 to 250,000 clones, around 90% of them seen just once. Sequenced material: PBMCs or T cells enriched from blood (not recorded which). These receptors were taken from a young man who had been exposed to COVID-19.

The V gene is TRBV29-1, the J gene TRBJ2-2; D is possibly TRBD1 (6 bases). V shed 0 bases and J shed 4 bases, with 12 bases lying between them. The CDR3 is 15 amino acids. Germline V lookup: CDR1 SQVTM, CDR2 ANQGSEA. CDR3 in amino acids: CSVEEYIQGTGELFF. The CDR3 DNA reads as TGCAGCGTTGAAGAATACATACAGGGCACCGGGGAGCTGTTTTTT.

The V gene is TRBV4-2, the J gene TRBJ2-3; no reliable D call. This CDR3 contains 12 residues. Germline CDR1 reads LGHNA; CDR2 reads YNFKEQ. V lost 2 bases to trimming and J lost 3 bases, with 3 bases between them. DNA of the CDR3: TGTGCCAGCAGCCAATCGACAGATACGCAGTATTTT. This gives the protein CASSQSTDTQYF.

This clone was detected only once. The chain links TRBV7-9 to TRBJ2-1; tentatively, D is TRBD1 (5 bases). CDR1 is SEHNR and CDR2 is FQNEAQ in the germline V gene (reference sequence). The CDR3 sequence is 16 residues long. The ends were cut back, 5 bases at V and 4 bases at J, with 18 bases in the middle. The CDR3 spells CASSLGWGTSYNEQFF. The DNA for the CDR3 is TGTGCCAGCAGCCTCGGGTGGGGCACATCTTACAATGAGCAGTTCTTC.

V is TRBV4-1 and J is TRBJ1-2, with a possible D match to TRBD1 (5 bases). V dropped 0 bases and J dropped 7 bases, with 18 bases sitting between them. Germline CDR1 and CDR2: MGHRA and YSYEKL. The CDR3 is made up of 16 amino acids. The CDR3 region is CASSQDFSGKNSGYTF. In nucleotides, the CDR3 is TGCGCCAGCAGCCAAGATTTTTCAGGGAAAAATTCTGGCTACACCTTC.

The chain is built from TRBV18 and TRBJ1-6; D might be TRBD1 (6 bases). Trimming removed 10 bases from V and 7 bases from J, with 11 bases in between. Germline loops: CDR1 KGHSH, CDR2 LQKENI. This CDR3 comprises 12 residues. In DNA, the CDR3 is TGTGCCACCCAACAGGGAAATTCACCCCTCCACTTT. Its translation: CATQQGNSPLHF.

This sequence joins TRBV19 and TRBJ1-1; 9 positions match TRBD1. Per germline, CDR1 LNHDA and CDR2 SQIVND (reference sequence). CDR3 size: 16 residues. Losses at the gene ends were 3 bases for V and 3 bases for J; bases not matched to a gene: 8. Here the CDR3 reads CASSIRQGGMDTEAFF. CDR3 sequence (DNA): TGTGCCAGTAGTATCCGACAGGGGGGCATGGACACTGAAGCTTTCTTT.

This clone was found once. V gene TRBV5-1 combines with J gene TRBJ2-2; D perhaps matches TRBD2 (5 bases). There are 13 residues in the CDR3. V lost 4 bases to trimming and J lost 1 base, with 5 bases between them. Per germline, CDR1 SGHRS and CDR2 YFSETQ. DNA of the CDR3: TGCGCCAGCAGCGAGGGGAACACCGGGGAGCTGTTTTTT. It specifies CASSEGNTGELFF.

The CDR3 is CAITQPLTGATGELFF. CDR3 bases: TGTGCCATCACCCAACCCCTGACAGGGGCCACCGGGGAGCTGTTTTTT. The chain links TRBV10-3 to TRBJ2-2; 8 bases agree with TRBD1. The CDR3 runs to 16 residues. CDR1 and CDR2 from the germline V gene are ENHRY and SYGVKD. V was clipped by 7 bases and J by 4 bases; unmatched bases: 11.

This chain joins TRBV7-9 and TRBJ2-1; D is undetermined. V lost 1 base and J 8 bases, leaving 6 bases between the germline ends. The CDR3 covers 12 residues. CDR1 and CDR2 (germline): SEHNR, FQNEAQ (reference sequence). DNA of the CDR3: TGTGCCAGCAGCTTAGGACAATATGAGCAGTTCTTC. The encoded protein is CASSLGQYEQFF.

The rearrangement uses TRBV10-3 and TRBJ1-1; unclear D gene. V was pared by 4 bases and J by 1 base, with 10 bases between. The length of the CDR3 is 14 residues. Germline assignment: CDR1 ENHRY and CDR2 SYGVKD. The CDR3, as DNA: TGTGCCATCAGTGCTACGGGGTGGAACACTGAAGCTTTCTTT. It yields the protein CAISATGWNTEAFF.

The chain joins TRBV7-2 to TRBJ2-3; TRBD1 agrees at 8 bases. J lost 12 bases, V lost 5 bases, and 7 bases had no gene match. The CDR3 totals 12 residues. Germline CDR1 reads SGHTA; CDR2 reads FQGNSA. This CDR3 reads CASSAAGQGQYF. CDR3 DNA: TGTGCCAGCAGCGCCGCCGGACAGGGCCAGTATTTT.

V gene TRBV7-9 combines with J gene TRBJ1-2, with TRBD1 matching 12 bases. This CDR3 contains 18 residues. Losses at the gene ends were 2 bases for V and 6 bases for J; bases not matched to a gene: 13. Per the germline V gene, CDR1 is SEHNR and CDR2 is FQNEAQ (reference sequence). CDR3 sequence reads: CASSLYGTGGKLGDGYTF. DNA for the CDR3: TGTGCCAGCAGCTTATATGGGACAGGGGGCAAATTAGGTGATGGCTACACCTTC.

This clone was recorded a few times. The genes are TRBV5-1 and TRBJ1-3; D perhaps matches TRBD1 (5 bases). The V end was cut by 2 bases, the J end by 0 bases, with 9 bases between. Germline V gives CDR1 SGHRS, CDR2 YFSETQ. This CDR3 has 15 residues. As DNA, the CDR3 is TGCGCCAGCAGCTTAACAGGAGACTCTGGAAACACCATATATTTT. Translated: CASSLTGDSGNTIYF.

The sample holds a few counts of this clone. The V gene is TRBV13, the J gene TRBJ2-5; 7 bases align to TRBD1. V was pared by 3 bases and J by 4 bases, with 5 bases of the junction left unmatched. CDR1 and CDR2 from the germline V gene are PRHDT and FYEKMQ (reference sequence). The CDR3 has 14 amino acids. The CDR3 reads CASSFKRDRETQYF. The CDR3 bases are TGTGCCAGCAGCTTTAAAAGGGACAGAGAGACCCAGTACTTC.

This rearrangement joins TRBV19 to TRBJ1-2, with 10 bases identical to TRBD1. The CDR3 contains 15 residues. Trimming took 7 bases from V and 0 from J; bases not matched to a gene: 5. Germline V lookup: CDR1 LNHDA, CDR2 SQIVND (reference sequence). In nucleotides, the CDR3 is TGTGCCAGTACCTTTGGGACAGGGGCTAACTATGGCTACACCTTC. It specifies CASTFGTGANYGYTF.

V usage is TRBV3-1 (or the pseudogene TRBV3-2) and J usage is TRBJ1-1; 8 bases are shared with TRBD1. The CDR3 is 14 residues long. J lost 7 bases, V lost 4 bases, and 8 bases had no gene match. CDR1 is LGHDT, CDR2 YNNKEL, per germline (reference sequence). CDR3 residues: CASSRNRGDGEAFF. CDR3 in DNA: TGTGCCAGCAGCCGGAACAGGGGGGACGGTGAAGCTTTCTTT.

This sequence joins TRBV19 and TRBJ2-3, with TRBD2 matching 8 bases. In germline, CDR1 is LNHDA, CDR2 SQIVND (reference sequence). There are 15 residues in the CDR3. Trimming at V came to 4 bases and at J to 4 bases, leaving 7 bases not matched to a gene. DNA of the CDR3: TGTGCCAGTAGTACTAGCGGGCAGGTATCAGATACGCAGTATTTT. It codes for CASSTSGQVSDTQYF.

This clone was observed a handful of times. V is TRBV6-1 and J is TRBJ1-1, with 12 nucleotides matching TRBD1. In germline, CDR1 is MNHNS, CDR2 SASEGT. The ends lost 4 bases at V and 5 bases at J; junction bases unmatched: 11. This CDR3 comprises 17 residues. The CDR3 reads CASSATPGQGAGTEAFF. The CDR3 DNA follows: TGTGCCAGCAGTGCAACTCCGGGACAGGGGGCCGGGACTGAAGCTTTCTTT.

V is TRBV5-1 and J is TRBJ1-5, with D perhaps matching TRBD1 (5 bases). The CDR3 loop spans 15 amino acids. Trimming took off 0 bases at V and 0 bases at J, with 7 bases between the two ends. Germline V lookup: CDR1 SGHRS, CDR2 YFSETQ. This CDR3 is CASSLGGYSNQPQHF. The CDR3 nucleotides read TGCGCCAGCAGCTTGGGGGGCTATAGCAATCAGCCCCAGCATTTT.

The chain recombines TRBV7-3 with TRBJ2-3; tentative D call: TRBD2 (7 bases). V lost 5 bases and J 2 bases, leaving 14 bases between the germline ends. In germline, CDR1 is SGHTA, CDR2 FQGTGA. CDR3 size: 15 residues. The CDR3 nucleotides read TGTGCCAGCAGCCTTCTGGGGGGGCACACAGATACGCAGTATTTT. This encodes CASSLLGGHTDTQYF.

V is TRBV14 and J is TRBJ1-6; D is ambiguous. The CDR3 spans 14 residues. V lost 4 bases to trimming and J lost 3 bases, with 7 bases between them. Germline loops: CDR1 SGHDN, CDR2 FVKESK. The CDR3 protein is CASSPGLYNSPLHF. The CDR3 DNA reads as TGTGCCAGCAGCCCAGGTCTCTATAATTCACCCCTCCACTTT.

Concerning this clone: Other DNA sequences in the same sample also yield this CDR3. V usage is TRBV5-1 and J usage is TRBJ1-1; D not resolved. The CDR3 totals 13 residues. V was cut by 4 bases and J by 1 base, with 8 bases left in between. Germline V gene lookup returns CDR1 SGHRS and CDR2 YFSETQ. For the CDR3, the DNA is TGCGCCAGCAGCCTCCCGGGGAACACTGAAGCTTTCTTT. Protein product: CASSLPGNTEAFF. Supplemented by reference TRBV5-1 and TRBJ1-1, the full variable domain reads KAGVTQTPRYLIKTRGQQVTLSCSPISGHRSVSWYQQTPGQGLQFLFEYFSETQRNKGNFPGRFSGRQFSNSRSEMNVSTLELGDSALYLCASSLPGNTEAFFGQGTRLTVV.

The V and J genes are TRBV15 and TRBJ1-5; D is unresolved. This CDR3 contains 18 residues. V was trimmed by 0 bases and J by 1 base, leaving 16 bases between them. Germline values: CDR1 LNHNV, CDR2 YYDKDF (reference sequence). The CDR3 sequence: CATSRDFPGQASNQPQHF. The CDR3 DNA follows: TGTGCCACCAGCAGAGATTTTCCTGGGCAAGCAAGCAATCAGCCCCAGCATTTT.

The chain employs TRBV7-9 and TRBJ1-1; D is undetermined. CDR1 and CDR2 (germline): SEHNR, FQNEAQ (reference sequence). The CDR3 is 11 amino acids. Trimming removed 1 base from V and 9 bases from J, with 6 bases in between. CDR3 region: CASSLGRKAFF. The CDR3 DNA reads TGTGCCAGCAGCTTAGGCAGAAAAGCTTTCTTT.

There are a few counts of this clone. The chain is built from TRBV3-1 (or the pseudogene TRBV3-2) and TRBJ2-1, with D possibly TRBD2 on 6 matching bases. From germline, CDR1 is LGHDT and CDR2 YNNKEL (reference sequence). The V end was cut by 0 bases, the J end by 7 bases, with 10 bases between. The CDR3 sequence is 14 residues long. CDR3 in amino acids: CASSQEGLANEQFF. CDR3 sequence (DNA): TGTGCCAGCAGCCAAGAAGGGCTAGCGAATGAGCAGTTCTTC.

This chain connects TRBV5-1 to TRBJ2-3, with TRBD2 identical over 13 bases. CDR3 length: 20 residues. The V gene end was trimmed by 0 bases and the J gene end by 3 bases; junction bases not matched to a gene: 13. Looked up from germline, CDR1 is SGHRS and CDR2 is YFSETQ. The CDR3 sequence is CASSLGPRRLAGGGTDTQYF. The CDR3 DNA follows: TGCGCCAGCAGCTTGGGTCCCCGACGACTAGCGGGGGGTGGGACAGATACGCAGTATTTT.

The rearrangement links TRBV4-3 to TRBJ2-2; possible D gene TRBD2, 5 bases. CDR3 length: 17 amino acids. V was pared by 0 bases and J by 0 bases, with 11 bases between. Germline CDR1 and CDR2: LGHNA and YSLEER. CDR3 DNA: TGCGCCAGCAGCCAAGAAGCGGCTACTTCGAACACCGGGGAGCTGTTTTTT. It codes for CASSQEAATSNTGELFF.